This entry lists 13 T cell receptor beta chains sequenced from one sample in a study of cytomegalovirus exposure and HLA in healthy donors. Libraries were prepared by immunoSEQ multiplex PCR; TCRdb keeps only in-frame clonotypes and omits some of them. The sample carries some 260,000 clones, roughly 87% recorded once. The specimen sequenced was PBMCs. These receptors were obtained from a woman aged 25 to 39 in good health and CMV-seronegative.

The CDR3 DNA sequence: TGTGCCAGCAGGCCCTGGGGGACAGGGGGCACCGGGGAGCTGTTTTTT. Translated, it gives CASRPWGTGGTGELFF. The chain is built from TRBV28 and TRBJ2-2; TRBD1 matches 11 bases. There are 16 residues in the CDR3. CDR1 is MDHEN and CDR2 is SYDVKM in the germline V gene. Trimming took 6 bases from V and 4 from J; bases not matched to a gene: 7.

This clone was seen only a few times. Different DNA sequences within this sample yield the same CDR3. This sequence joins TRBV7-8 and TRBJ1-5; possibly TRBD1 for D (6 bases). This CDR3 comprises 16 residues. Germline V gene sequence: CDR1 SGHVS, CDR2 FQNEAQ. Trimming left V 0 bases short and J 0 bases short, with 9 bases between. The CDR3 protein is CASSLARTVSNQPQHF. CDR3 nucleotides: TGTGCCAGCAGCTTAGCTCGGACAGTTAGCAATCAGCCCCAGCATTTT.

The rearrangement uses TRBV11-2 and TRBJ2-5; D is unresolved. Germline V gene data show CDR1 as SGHAT and CDR2 as FQNNGV. This CDR3 region has 15 residues. V lost 5 bases and J 1 base, leaving 14 bases between the germline ends. CDR3 nucleotides: TGTGCCAGCAGCAATACCCTCGGACCCCAAGAGACCCAGTACTTC. Translating it yields CASSNTLGPQETQYF.

V and J are TRBV7-2 and TRBJ2-1; 11 bases are shared with TRBD2. V lost 5 bases to trimming and J lost 5 bases; unmatched junction nucleotides: 5. This CDR3 region has 15 residues. Germline lookup yields CDR1 SGHTA and CDR2 FQGNSA. The CDR3 sequence is CASSLGLAVNNEQFF. The CDR3 DNA reads TGTGCCAGCAGCCTGGGACTAGCGGTCAACAATGAGCAGTTCTTC.

The CDR3 nucleotides are TGTGCCAGCAGCGCCTCCAGGGGGAACATTCAGTACTTC. Its protein is CASSASRGNIQYF. The chain has TRBV9 and TRBJ2-4; 7 nucleotides line up with TRBD1. Per germline, CDR1 SGDLS and CDR2 YYNGEE. Unmatched junction bases numbered 4, after V lost 3 bases and J lost 7 bases. This CDR3 comprises 13 residues.

The chain employs TRBV9 and TRBJ1-1; D call uncertain. V lost 1 base and J lost 0, with 4 bases in between. CDR1 is SGDLS and CDR2 is YYNGEE in the germline V gene. The CDR3 contains 13 residues. CDR3 sequence (DNA): TGTGCCAGCAGCGTAATGGTGAACACTGAAGCTTTCTTT. It translates to CASSVMVNTEAFF.

The chain uses TRBV10-3 and TRBJ2-3, with D tentatively TRBD2 (5 bases). CDR1 and CDR2 (germline): ENHRY, SYGVKD. Deletions cut 2 bases from V and 0 bases from J, with 6 bases between. The CDR3 length is 14 residues. CDR3 nucleotides: TGTGCCATCAGTGAGGGCGGGAGCACAGATACGCAGTATTTT. This sequence encodes CAISEGGSTDTQYF.

V is TRBV5-1 and J is TRBJ2-7; 7 positions agree with TRBD1. The V gene end was trimmed by 6 bases and the J gene end by 2 bases; junction bases not matched to a gene: 11. This CDR3 has 15 amino acids. Germline V gene lookup returns CDR1 SGHRS and CDR2 YFSETQ. The chain's CDR3 is CASTNSSTGAYEQYF. The CDR3 region has the DNA TGCGCCAGCACCAACTCCAGTACAGGGGCCTACGAGCAGTACTTC.

This clone was counted only a few times. The chain combines TRBV4-2 with TRBJ2-2; no clear D gene. CDR1 and CDR2 from the germline V gene are LGHNA and YNFKEQ. Trimming removed 1 base at V and 6 bases at J, with 9 bases between. This CDR3 region has 14 residues. CDR3 nucleotide sequence: TGTGCCAGCAGCCAAGCCCGGGCTCCCGGGGAGCTGTTTTTT. It is translated as CASSQARAPGELFF.

The rearrangement links TRBV14 to TRBJ1-2; no clear D. The CDR3 has 15 amino acids. Germline V gene data show CDR1 as SGHDN and CDR2 as FVKESK. Between the trimmed V and J ends, which lost 1 base and 5 bases, there was a span of 14 bases. The CDR3 DNA reads as TGTGCCAGCAGCCAAGCTTCCAGTGACGGTTATGGCTACACCTTC. Translated: CASSQASSDGYGYTF.

This chain connects TRBV15 to TRBJ2-1, with 7 positions matching TRBD2. The CDR3 has 15 residues. CDR1 and CDR2 (germline): LNHNV, YYDKDF (reference sequence). With V trimmed by 4 bases and J by 4 bases, 7 bases remained unmatched. CDR3 sequence: CATSNSDGGYNEQFF. Here the CDR3 DNA reads TGTGCCACCAGCAATTCGGACGGGGGGTACAATGAGCAGTTCTTC. The full variable domain, rest sourced from reference TRBV15 and TRBJ2-1, is DAMVIQNPRYQVTQFGKPVTLSCSQTLNHNVMYWYQQKSSQAPKLLFHYYDKDFNNEADTPDNFQSRRPNTSFCFLDIRSPGLGDTAMYLCATSNSDGGYNEQFFGPGTRLTVL.

Only one count was recorded for this clone. The chain is built from TRBV28 and TRBJ2-7, with D perhaps TRBD1 (5 bases). CDR3 size: 12 residues. Germline lookup yields CDR1 MDHEN and CDR2 SYDVKM. The V and J ends lost 9 bases and 4 bases respectively, with 13 bases between them. CDR3 residues: CARLNHRYEQYF. The DNA of the CDR3 is TGTGCCAGACTTAATCACAGGTACGAGCAGTACTTC.

The V gene is TRBV21-1, the J gene TRBJ2-1; the table's D call TRBD2 went unverified against the DNA. TRBV21-1 is an annotated pseudogene. There are 17 residues in the CDR3. In nucleotides, the CDR3 is TGTGCCAGCAGCAAAGCCTGGACTAGCGGCTCCTACAATGAGCAGTTCTTC. Its protein product is CASSKAWTSGSYNEQFF.